A selection of T cell receptor beta chains follows, all from one sample in a study of cytomegalovirus exposure and HLA in healthy donors. This table comes from immunoSEQ multiplex PCR, and its TCRdb copy is limited to in-frame clones, with some not included. This table has around 170,000 clones, around four fifths appearing once. Sequencing was done on a sample of PBMCs. The receptors shown here come from a woman between 45 and 60 years old in good health and CMV-seropositive. CDR3s include the opening cysteine and the closing phenylalanine or tryptophan. A D gene is named only where the DNA matches it firmly. Clone size is not always given. Where it is, it says once, few, many or a class for expanded clones.

clone_size j_call cdr3_length d_call v_call cdr3_nt cdr3_aa
. TRBJ1-6 14 . TRBV5-1 TGCGCCAGCAGCTTGGGAGGACAGAATTCACCCCTCCACTTT CASSLGGQNSPLHF
once TRBJ1-1 14 TRBD1 TRBV15 TGTGCCACCAGCACGGGACAGGGCACCACTGAAGCTTTCTTT CATSTGQGTTEAFF
. TRBJ2-7 15 TRBD1 TRBV10-3 TGTGCCATAACAGACAGGGGGCAGGGGACCTACGAGCAGTACTTC CAITDRGQGTYEQYF
. TRBJ1-1 13 . TRBV27 TGTGCCAGCAGTTTTGCAGGGGACACTGAAGCTTTCTTT CASSFAGDTEAFF
. TRBJ1-5 13 . TRBV6-1 TGTGCCAGCAGTAACTACAGGGAAACCCTAGGGAATTTT CASSNYRETLGNF
. TRBJ1-2 16 . TRBV7-9 TGTTCCAGCAGCCGCACGGACACCCTTGTAGGGAATGGCTACACCTTC CSSSRTDTLVGNGYTF
. TRBJ2-2 13 . TRBV9 TGTGCCAGCAGCCCCGTTTTTTCCGGGGAGCTGTTTTTT CASSPVFSGELFF
. TRBJ1-1 14 TRBD1 TRBV11-1 TGTGCCAGCAGCGACAGGGGGTTGAACACTGAAGCTTTCTTT CASSDRGLNTEAFF
. TRBJ2-5 15 TRBD1 TRBV2 TGTGCCAGCAATAAGGGACAGGGGGCAGGGGAGACCCAGTACTTC CASNKGQGAGETQYF
. TRBJ1-3 15 TRBD1 TRBV15 TGTGCCACCAGCCCGGGACAGACTTCTGGAAACACCATATATTTT CATSPGQTSGNTIYF
. TRBJ1-3 16 . TRBV28 TGTGCCAGCAGTTTCGGGACTGCTAGCTCTGGAAACACCATATATTTT CASSFGTASSGNTIYF
once TRBJ2-5 14 . TRBV28 TGTGCCAGCAGTTTACGCCCGGGTCGAGAGACCCAGTACTTC CASSLRPGRETQYF
. TRBJ2-5 16 TRBD2 TRBV4-2 TGTGCCAGCAGCCAATCTAGCGGGAGAGGGGGGGAGACCCAGTACTTC CASSQSSGRGGETQYF
. TRBJ2-7 13 . TRBV28 TGTGCCAGCAGACTCGACAGACGCTACGAGCAGTACTTC CASRLDRRYEQYF
few TRBJ2-6 18 TRBD1 TRBV27 TGTGCCAGCAGTACTACCGGGACAGGCCCCTCTGGGGCCAACGTCCTGACTTTC CASSTTGTGPSGANVLTF
. TRBJ2-2 17 TRBD2 TRBV9 TGTGCCAGCAGCGTCGGACTAGCGGGGGGGAACACCGGGGAGCTGTTTTTT CASSVGLAGGNTGELFF
. TRBJ1-1 14 TRBD1 TRBV29-1 TGCAGCGTTGAAGCCCAGGGGGCAGTCACTGAAGCTTTCTTT CSVEAQGAVTEAFF
. TRBJ1-1 14 TRBD1 TRBV7-9 TGTGCCAGCAGCTCACCGGGACAGGGTGTTGGAGCTTTCTTT CASSSPGQGVGAFF
. TRBJ2-3 14 . TRBV6-1 TGTGCCAGCAGTGAAGGGCGGTACACAGATACGCAGTATTTT CASSEGRYTDTQYF
few TRBJ1-1 14 . TRBV27 TGTGCCAGCAGTCGATCCACAGTGAACACTGAAGCTTTCTTT CASSRSTVNTEAFF
. TRBJ2-5 16 . TRBV10-3 TGTGCCATCAGTGACCCCACAAACACAGGGATCGAGACCCAGTACTTC CAISDPTNTGIETQYF
few TRBJ2-1 14 TRBD1 TRBV19 TGTGCCAGTTGGGCGACAGGGCCATCGAATGAGCAGTTCTTC CASWATGPSNEQFF
. TRBJ2-5 13 . TRBV7-2 TGTGCCAGTGGACAGAATAGGCGGGAGACCCAGTACTTC CASGQNRRETQYF
. TRBJ1-2 14 . TRBV6-6 TGTGCCAGCAGGACGTCCGGAGGAGGAGGGGGCTACACCTTC CASRTSGGGGGYTF
few TRBJ1-3 15 TRBD1 TRBV4-1 TGCGCCAGCAGCCAAGGAACAGGGGTGGCAAACACCATATATTTT CASSQGTGVANTIYF
. TRBJ1-1 14 TRBD1 TRBV7-8 TGTGCCAGCAGCAAAAAGGACAGGGTCACTGAAGCTTTCTTT CASSKKDRVTEAFF
. TRBJ2-5 15 . TRBV5-1 TGCGCCAGCAGCCTGCGGGCCGCTGGGCGGGAGACCCAGTACTTC CASSLRAAGRETQYF
. TRBJ2-4 16 TRBD1 TRBV5-1 TGCGCCAGCAGCGATGACAAACAGGGGGGCCGAAACATTCAGTACTTC CASSDDKQGGRNIQYF
. TRBJ1-5 18 TRBD1 TRBV7-2 TGTGCCAGCAGCTCCAGTCTTACAGGGGGGTTTGGCAATCAGCCCCAGCATTTT CASSSSLTGGFGNQPQHF
. TRBJ2-7 15 . TRBV5-1 TGCGCCAGCAGCGGGGACACCTCAACACCCTACGAGCAGTACTTC CASSGDTSTPYEQYF